This TCR beta chain was obtained from a study of Ad26.COV2.S vaccination and SARS-CoV-2 variants. Whole-study context: Donor allocation was to the COV1001 Ad26.COV2.S trial arm. Participants got Ad26.COV2.S intramuscularly, once or twice 56 days apart. Study-wide results and limits: Substantial breadth in spike-specific CD8+ and CD4+ T cell responses was reportedly seen after vaccination.

Clones were read by immunoSEQ multiplex PCR, and TCRdb kept only the in-frame ones, dropping some. This table holds hundreds of thousands of clones, roughly 90% found once. The CDR3 consists of 14 residues. V gave up 1 base and J gave up 6 bases, with 11 bases separating them. Germline V gives CDR1 KGHDR, CDR2 SFDVKD. To note about this clone: Its antigen is unknown.

Noted treatment: about 20 received Ad26.COV2.S at low or high dose, single or two shots; a few received placebo; per-sample allocation not given. Specimen acquisition occurred on day 63 following the initial vaccine or placebo injection. Based in Boston, the donor was an adult of 18-55 years. This rearrangement joins TRBV24-1 to TRBJ1-2, with a weak D call TRBD1 (6 bases). The material was peripheral blood, obtained in a trial of Ad26.COV2.S vaccine versus placebo. This clonotype was sampled from a person aged 18-60 years who received the Ad26.COV2.S COVID-19 vaccine or a placebo. Written as DNA, the CDR3 is TGTGCCACCAGTGATTTAGGCAGGGGAGATGGCTACACCTTC. This translates into CATSDLGRGDGYTF.